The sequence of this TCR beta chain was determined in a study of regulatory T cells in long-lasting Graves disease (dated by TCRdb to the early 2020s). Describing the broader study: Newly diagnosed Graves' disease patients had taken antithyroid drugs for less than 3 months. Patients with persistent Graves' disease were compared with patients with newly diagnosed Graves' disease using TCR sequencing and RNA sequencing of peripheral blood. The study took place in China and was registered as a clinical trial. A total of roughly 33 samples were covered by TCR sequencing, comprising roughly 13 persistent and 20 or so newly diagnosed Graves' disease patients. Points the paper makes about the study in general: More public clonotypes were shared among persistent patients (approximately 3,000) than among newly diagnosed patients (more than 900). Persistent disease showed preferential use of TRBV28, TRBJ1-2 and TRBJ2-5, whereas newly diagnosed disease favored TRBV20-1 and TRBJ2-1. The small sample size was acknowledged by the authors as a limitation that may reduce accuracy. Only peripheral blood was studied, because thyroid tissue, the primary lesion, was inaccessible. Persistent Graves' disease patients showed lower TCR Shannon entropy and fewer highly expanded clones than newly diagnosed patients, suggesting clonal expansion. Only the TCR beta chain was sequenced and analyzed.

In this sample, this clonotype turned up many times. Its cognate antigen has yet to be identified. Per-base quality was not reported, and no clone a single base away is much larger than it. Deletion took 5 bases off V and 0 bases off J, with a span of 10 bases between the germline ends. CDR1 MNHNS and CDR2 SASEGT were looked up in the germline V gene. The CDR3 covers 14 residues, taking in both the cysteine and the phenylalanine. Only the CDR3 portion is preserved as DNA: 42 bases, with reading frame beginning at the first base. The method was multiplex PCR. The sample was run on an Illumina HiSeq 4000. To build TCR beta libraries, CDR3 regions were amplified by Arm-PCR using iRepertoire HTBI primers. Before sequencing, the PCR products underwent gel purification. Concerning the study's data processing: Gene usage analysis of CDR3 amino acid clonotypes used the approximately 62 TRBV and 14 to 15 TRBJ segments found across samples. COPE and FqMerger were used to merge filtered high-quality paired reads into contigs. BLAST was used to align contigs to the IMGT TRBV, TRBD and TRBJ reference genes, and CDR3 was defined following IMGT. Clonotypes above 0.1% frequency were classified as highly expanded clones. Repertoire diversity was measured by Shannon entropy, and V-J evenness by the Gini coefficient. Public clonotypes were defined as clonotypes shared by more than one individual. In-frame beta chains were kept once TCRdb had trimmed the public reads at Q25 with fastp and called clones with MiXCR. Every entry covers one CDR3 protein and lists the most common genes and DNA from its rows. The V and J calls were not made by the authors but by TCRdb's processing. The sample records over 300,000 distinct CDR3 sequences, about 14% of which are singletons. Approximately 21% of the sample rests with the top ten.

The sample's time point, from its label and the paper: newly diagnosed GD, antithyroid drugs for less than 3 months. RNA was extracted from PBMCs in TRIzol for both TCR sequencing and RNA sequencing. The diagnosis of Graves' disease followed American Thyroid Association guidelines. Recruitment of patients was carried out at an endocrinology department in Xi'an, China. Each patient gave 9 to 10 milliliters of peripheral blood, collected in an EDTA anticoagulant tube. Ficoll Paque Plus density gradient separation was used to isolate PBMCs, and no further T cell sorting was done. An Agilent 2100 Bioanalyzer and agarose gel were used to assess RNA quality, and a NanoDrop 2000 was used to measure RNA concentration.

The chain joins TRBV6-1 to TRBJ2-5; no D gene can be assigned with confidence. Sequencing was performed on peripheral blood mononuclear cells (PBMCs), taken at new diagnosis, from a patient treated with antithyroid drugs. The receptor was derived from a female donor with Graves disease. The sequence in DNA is TGTGCCAGCAGTAGGGCGGAACACCAAGAGACCCAGTACTTC. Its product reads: CASSRAEHQETQYF.